These 29 T cell receptor beta chains originate from one sample sequenced in a study of T cell responses to AZD1222 COVID-19 vaccine. Assay used: immunoSEQ multiplex PCR; TCRdb lists only in-frame clones, some missing. The repertoire holds roughly 130,000 clones, with 94% as singletons. Sequencing was performed on peripheral blood, taken on day 0 of AZD1222 vaccination. The origin of the receptors is an adult in good health.

J is TRBJ2-2 and V is TRBV30; D possibly corresponds to TRBD2 (5 bases). The V end was cut by 3 bases, the J end by 2 bases, with 13 bases between. This CDR3 comprises 15 residues. Germline V lookup: CDR1 GTSNPN, CDR2 SVGIG (reference sequence). CDR3: CAWSRRGLNTGELFF. The CDR3 DNA follows: TGTGCCTGGAGCCGCCGCGGGCTCAACACCGGGGAGCTGTTTTTT. The variable domain in full, with the rest retrieved from reference TRBV30 and TRBJ2-2, is SQTIHQWPATLVQPVGSPLSLECTVEGTSNPNLYWYRQAAGRGLQLLFYSVGIGQISSEVPQNLSASRPQDRQFILSSKKLLLSDSGFYLCAWSRRGLNTGELFFGEGSRLTVL.

The genes are TRBV3-1 (or the pseudogene TRBV3-2) and TRBJ2-3; D not resolved. Germline V gene lookup returns CDR1 LGHDT and CDR2 YNNKEL (reference sequence). V dropped 4 bases and J dropped 6 bases, with 17 bases sitting between them. CDR3 length equals 15 residues. In nucleotides, the CDR3 is TGTGCCAGCAGCCGTGGTACAGCCGGGCGGGATACGCAGTATTTT. This encodes CASSRGTAGRDTQYF.

The chain employs TRBV19 and TRBJ1-2; 9 bases fit TRBD1. The germline V gene has CDR1 LNHDA and CDR2 SQIVND (reference sequence). CDR3 length equals 14 residues. Trimming took 5 bases from V and 5 from J; bases not matched to a gene: 6. CDR3 protein: CASSGGQGIYGYTF. The CDR3 region has the DNA TGTGCCAGTAGTGGAGGACAGGGGATTTATGGCTACACCTTC.

The rearrangement joins TRBV6-5 to TRBJ1-2, with a possible D match to TRBD1 (6 bases). CDR3 size: 14 residues. The germline V gene encodes CDR1 MNHEY and CDR2 SVGAGI. Trimming removed 4 bases at V and 7 bases at J, with 16 bases between. The CDR3 region is CASSLPGQGFGYTF. The CDR3 bases are TGTGCCAGCAGTTTGCCGGGACAAGGATTTGGCTACACCTTC.

V and J are TRBV2 and TRBJ2-6, with 8 bases identical to TRBD1. CDR3 length equals 16 residues. V was clipped by 7 bases and J by 0 bases; unmatched bases: 5. CDR1 SNHLY and CDR2 FYNNEI come from the germline V gene. Here the CDR3 reads CASIGQGSSGANVLTF. CDR3 sequence (DNA): TGTGCCAGCATCGGACAGGGTAGCTCTGGGGCCAACGTCCTGACTTTC.

This clone came up once. V usage is TRBV30 and J usage is TRBJ1-2, with unresolved D. Trimming left V 7 bases short and J 6 bases short, with 18 bases between. Germline V lookup: CDR1 GTSNPN, CDR2 SVGIG (reference sequence). The CDR3 has 13 residues. The CDR3 region has the DNA TGTGCCTTACTTTTGACGACTGGGCATGGCTACACCTTC. Its translation: CALLLTTGHGYTF.

The J gene is TRBJ2-1, the V gene TRBV27, with D maybe TRBD1 (6 bases). Deletions cut 6 bases from V and 3 bases from J, with 15 bases between. The CDR3 loop spans 15 amino acids. Germline V lookup: CDR1 MNHEY, CDR2 SMNVEV (reference sequence). CDR3 bases: TGTGCCAGCAGGATCGACAGGAGCTACTACAATGAGCAGTTCTTC. Translated, it gives CASRIDRSYYNEQFF.

The chain is built from TRBV28 and TRBJ1-2, with a tentative D call TRBD1 (6 bases). The CDR3 is 21 residues long. The germline gives CDR1 MDHEN, CDR2 SYDVKM. Trimming stripped 5 bases from V and 5 bases from J, with 36 bases between. The CDR3 DNA sequence: TGTGCCAGCAGTCCCTCCATCGGGGGCCAAACCTCTAATAATAGTCGTTATGGCTACACCTTC. This encodes CASSPSIGGQTSNNSRYGYTF.

The chain carries TRBV27 and TRBJ2-7; TRBD1 or TRBD2 may be the D gene (5 bases each). Germline V gene data show CDR1 as MNHEY and CDR2 as SMNVEV (reference sequence). This CDR3 has 15 residues. V lost 3 bases and J 0 bases, leaving 12 bases between the germline ends. In DNA form, the CDR3 reads TGTGCCAGCAGTTTTAAAGGGACGGCCTCCTACGAGCAGTACTTC. This encodes CASSFKGTASYEQYF.

The rearrangement joins TRBV2 to TRBJ1-1; possible D gene TRBD1, 5 bases. The germline CDR1 and CDR2 sequences are SNHLY and FYNNEI. V was cut by 4 bases and J by 11 bases, with 11 bases left in between. The CDR3 runs to 11 residues. Here the CDR3 reads CASSGGIGAFF. The CDR3 region has the DNA TGTGCCAGCAGTGGGGGGATAGGGGCTTTCTTT.

The CDR3 nucleotides are TGCGCCAGCAGCCAAGTTGATCTGGGGTTTTCTGGGGCCAACGTCCTGACTTTC. As protein: CASSQVDLGFSGANVLTF. The genes are TRBV4-1 and TRBJ2-6; D uncertain. This CDR3 region has 18 residues. V lost 1 base to trimming and J lost 1 base, with 14 bases between them. Germline lookup yields CDR1 MGHRA and CDR2 YSYEKL.

As to this clone: Other DNA sequences in the sample encode the same CDR3. Here the CDR3 reads CASSLSPTYGYTF. The DNA of the CDR3 is TGCGCCAGCAGCTTGTCCCCGACATACGGCTACACCTTC. V usage is TRBV5-1 and J usage is TRBJ1-2; D unclear. Germline V lookup: CDR1 SGHRS, CDR2 YFSETQ. With 1 base removed from V and 8 bases from J, the gap between germline ends came to 12 bases. CDR3 length equals 13 residues.

The chain is built from TRBV2 and TRBJ1-1; D gene unclear. V was trimmed by 3 bases and J by 2 bases, leaving 16 bases between them. The germline V gene encodes CDR1 SNHLY and CDR2 FYNNEI. This CDR3 has 16 amino acids. The chain's CDR3 is CASSDPHSGQNTEAFF. CDR3 DNA sequence: TGTGCCAGCAGTGATCCTCATTCAGGCCAAAACACTGAAGCTTTCTTT.

V usage is TRBV7-6 and J usage is TRBJ2-2; no clear D. The CDR3 totals 15 residues. V was shortened by 1 base and J by 0 bases, with 6 bases between the two germline ends. Germline V CDR1 and CDR2: SGHVS, FNYEAQ. CDR3 nucleotides: TGTGCCAGCAGCTTAGTTGGGGCGAACACCGGGGAGCTGTTTTTT. It is translated as CASSLVGANTGELFF.

V is TRBV19 and J is TRBJ1-4, with 10 bases lining up with TRBD1. Looked up from germline, CDR1 is LNHDA and CDR2 is SQIVND (reference sequence). With V trimmed by 8 bases and J by 3 bases, 6 bases remained unmatched. The CDR3 length is 15 residues. The DNA for the CDR3 is TGTGCCAGTTCGGACAGGGGGGAGTCTAATGAAAAACTGTTTTTT. Its protein product is CASSDRGESNEKLFF.

The rearrangement joins TRBV7-3 to TRBJ2-1, with D perhaps matching TRBD2 (5 bases). Deletions cut 3 bases from V and 8 bases from J, with 17 bases between. The CDR3 spans 15 residues. The V gene's germline CDR1 is SGHTA and CDR2 FQGTGA. The CDR3 DNA reads TGTGCCAGCAGCTTTCTGGCAGGAGGACGGGATGAGCAGTTCTTC. It is translated as CASSFLAGGRDEQFF.

The chain links TRBV7-2 to TRBJ1-4, with D tentatively TRBD1 (6 bases). The CDR3 consists of 12 residues. V dropped 3 bases and J dropped 7 bases, with 6 bases sitting between them. Germline assignment: CDR1 SGHTA and CDR2 FQGNSA. The DNA for the CDR3 is TGTGCCAGCAGCTTGGACAGTGAAAAACTGTTTTTT. Its translation: CASSLDSEKLFF.

The rearrangement uses TRBV28 and TRBJ2-7; D uncertain. The V end was cut by 3 bases, the J end by 3 bases, with 12 bases between. Per the germline V gene, CDR1 is MDHEN and CDR2 is SYDVKM. The CDR3 has 14 residues. The CDR3 DNA sequence: TGTGCCAGCAGTTTCTACAGAAACGACTACGAGCAGTACTTC. It translates to CASSFYRNDYEQYF.

This clone showed up just a few times. V and J are TRBV2 and TRBJ2-7; D not resolved. V gave up 6 bases and J gave up 2 bases, with 14 bases separating them. Germline loops: CDR1 SNHLY, CDR2 FYNNEI. CDR3 length: 14 residues. This CDR3 reads CASSDPPQTYEQYF. DNA of the CDR3: TGTGCCAGCAGCGACCCCCCCCAGACCTACGAGCAGTACTTC.

V and J are TRBV24-1 and TRBJ2-1, with 10 nucleotides matching TRBD2. J gave up 1 base and V 5 bases, and 13 bases lay outside the gene matches. Germline V gives CDR1 KGHDR, CDR2 SFDVKD. This CDR3 comprises 19 residues. The CDR3 sequence is CATSGEGSGRTASYNEQFF. For the CDR3, the DNA is TGTGCCACCAGTGGTGAAGGTAGCGGGAGGACGGCTTCCTACAATGAGCAGTTCTTC.

V and J are TRBV6-5 and TRBJ1-4, with D tentatively TRBD1 (6 bases). Germline CDR1 is MNHEY and CDR2 is SVGAGI. Deletions cut 7 bases from V and 5 bases from J, with 17 bases between. This CDR3 comprises 15 residues. CDR3 in amino acids: CASTTLGTPNEKLFF. The CDR3 nucleotides are TGTGCCAGCACTACCCTGGGGACACCAAATGAAAAACTGTTTTTT.

The chain uses TRBV4-1 and TRBJ2-3; 9 nucleotides align to TRBD2. Unmatched junction bases numbered 6, after V lost 4 bases and J lost 4 bases. The germline V gene encodes CDR1 MGHRA and CDR2 YSYEKL. The CDR3 runs to 15 residues. The CDR3: CASSLSGSGADTQYF. The CDR3 DNA is TGCGCCAGCAGCCTTAGCGGGAGTGGGGCAGATACGCAGTATTTT.

The CDR3 bases are TGTGCCAGTAGTATTTTACGGGGCTACAATGAGCAGTTCTTC. Its protein product is CASSILRGYNEQFF. The J gene is TRBJ2-1, the V gene TRBV19; perhaps TRBD2 as D (5 bases). The CDR3 runs to 14 residues. CDR1 and CDR2 (germline): LNHDA, SQIVND (reference sequence). V gave up 3 bases and J gave up 3 bases, with 9 bases separating them.

This clone was observed a single time. This chain connects TRBV16 to TRBJ1-2; no reliable D call. Looked up from germline, CDR1 is KGHSY and CDR2 is FQNENV. Trimming pared 2 bases from V and 4 bases from J, leaving 14 bases between. The CDR3 extends over 15 amino acids. The CDR3 DNA reads as TGTGCCAGCAGCCAAGGAGGCAGTAGCAGCTATGGCTACACCTTC. This gives the protein CASSQGGSSSYGYTF.

V usage is TRBV6-5 and J usage is TRBJ1-2; TRBD1 agrees at 7 bases. V lost 5 bases and J lost 5; bases outside the gene matches: 5. Germline CDR1 and CDR2: MNHEY and SVGAGI. The CDR3 totals 13 residues. CDR3 amino acids: CASSQGTVYGYTF. DNA of the CDR3: TGTGCCAGCAGTCAGGGGACAGTATATGGCTACACCTTC.

The rearrangement joins TRBV2 to TRBJ1-6; D might be TRBD1 (5 bases). V lost 6 bases and J 10 bases, leaving 16 bases between the germline ends. Per germline, CDR1 SNHLY and CDR2 FYNNEI. The length of the CDR3 is 14 residues. CDR3 coding DNA: TGTGCCAGCAGCGCTCGGGGGGGTGGATCACCCCTCCACTTT. Translated: CASSARGGGSPLHF.

The chain carries TRBV13 and TRBJ2-7; 7 nucleotides align to TRBD2. This CDR3 is 13 amino acids long. In germline, CDR1 is PRHDT, CDR2 FYEKMQ (reference sequence). The ends lost 4 bases at V and 3 bases at J; junction bases unmatched: 3. The CDR3 reads CASSSERGYEQYF. The CDR3, as DNA: TGTGCCAGCAGCTCGGAGCGGGGCTACGAGCAGTACTTC. The whole variable domain, filled in from reference TRBV13 and TRBJ2-7, reads AAGVIQSPRHLIKEKRETATLKCYPIPRHDTVYWYQQGPGQDPQFLISFYEKMQSDKGSIPDRFSAQQFSDYHSELNMSSLELGDSALYFCASSSERGYEQYFGPGTRLTVT.

This clone was found once. The chain combines TRBV21-1 with TRBJ2-3. TRBV21-1 is a listed pseudogene. This CDR3 is built from 12 residues. Written as DNA, the CDR3 is TGTGCCAGCAGAGGGGGGAGGGATACGCAGTATTTT. This encodes CASRGGRDTQYF.

The V and J genes are TRBV15 and TRBJ2-5; D unresolved. This CDR3 has 14 amino acids. The germline V gene has CDR1 LNHNV and CDR2 YYDKDF (reference sequence). The V and J ends lost 3 bases and 2 bases respectively, with 10 bases between them. The CDR3 reads CATSRVVLQETQYF. CDR3 coding DNA: TGTGCCACCAGCAGGGTGGTGCTACAAGAGACCCAGTACTTC.